A selection of T cell receptor beta chains follows, all from one sample in a study of blood T cell repertoires in COVID-19. Clones were sequenced by immunoSEQ multiplex PCR, and TCRdb holds only the in-frame ones, with some missing. The table shows about 110,000 clones, with 89% occurring only once. Sequencing used peripheral blood. These receptor sequences come from a man in his forties with active or convalescent COVID-19. CDR3s include the opening cysteine and the closing phenylalanine or tryptophan. D genes are given only for firm matches. Only some rows state a clone size, as once, few, many or a class for expanded clones.

NA	TRBJ2-5	TRBV27	TRBD1	TGTGCCAGCAGTCCCCGGACAGGGAAAGAGACCCAGTACTTC	CASSPRTGKETQYF
NA	TRBJ1-2	TRBV6-6	NA	TGTGCCAGCAGTTACTCTCCAGGGTCTGGCTACACCTTC	CASSYSPGSGYTF
NA	TRBJ2-5	TRBV27	TRBD1	TGTGCCAGCAGTGGGACAGGGATGAATTGGGAGACCCAGTACTTC	CASSGTGMNWETQYF
NA	TRBJ1-1	TRBV7-3	NA	TGTGCCAGCAGCTCCCAGGGATACACTGAAGCTTTCTTT	CASSSQGYTEAFF
NA	TRBJ1-2	TRBV7-9	TRBD1	TGTGCCAGCAGCTTAGCGGGGACAGGGGTGGTCGGCTACACCTTC	CASSLAGTGVVGYTF
many	TRBJ2-7	TRBV27	NA	TGTGCCAGCAGTTGGGGACTCCTCTACGAGCAGTACTTC	CASSWGLLYEQYF
NA	TRBJ2-5	TRBV7-2	NA	TGTGCCAGCAGCCGCTCGGGGTGGGATTTGACCCAGTACTTC	CASSRSGWDLTQYF
NA	TRBJ2-7	TRBV3-1/TRBV3-2	NA	TGTGCCAACAAGGTACAGGCCTCCTACGAGCAGTACTTC	CANKVQASYEQYF
NA	TRBJ2-1	TRBV6-6	NA	TGTGCCAGCAGCTATAGCCTCTACAATGAGCAGTTCTTC	CASSYSLYNEQFF
NA	TRBJ1-2	TRBV12-3/TRBV12-4	NA	TGTGCCAGCAGTTTTGGTCAGGGAGGAGGCTACACCTTC	CASSFGQGGGYTF
NA	TRBJ2-7	TRBV28	TRBD1	TGTGCCAGCTCTAACAGGGGGCGCAGTAACGAGCAGTACTTC	CASSNRGRSNEQYF
NA	TRBJ2-7	TRBV11-2	NA	TGTGCCAGCAGCCAAGACAGCCTTAACTCCTACGAGCAGTACTTC	CASSQDSLNSYEQYF
NA	TRBJ2-6	TRBV4-1	NA	TGCGCCAGCAGCCCCCTCCCCGGGACATTCGGTGGGGCCAACGTCCTGACTTTC	CASSPLPGTFGGANVLTF
NA	TRBJ2-7	TRBV3-1/TRBV3-2	NA	TGTGCCAGCAGCCACAGGGGTAGTATCTACGAGCAGTACTTC	CASSHRGSIYEQYF
NA	TRBJ2-7	TRBV6-1	NA	TGTGCCAGCAGTGAAGATCAGGGGGGTATCGACGAGCAGTACTTC	CASSEDQGGIDEQYF
NA	TRBJ1-2	TRBV25-1	NA	TGTGCCAGCTCCCCCGGGGGGACCGGGGGTACTGGCTACACCTTC	CASSPGGTGGTGYTF
NA	TRBJ2-3	TRBV24-1	NA	TGTGCCACCAGTGATTACACTAGAACCACAGATACGCAGTATTTT	CATSDYTRTTDTQYF
NA	TRBJ2-3	TRBV9	TRBD2	TGTGCCAGCAGCGTTGGCGGAGCGGGAGGGTATACGCAGTATTTT	CASSVGGAGGYTQYF
NA	TRBJ2-4	TRBV6-1	TRBD1	TGTGCCGGGGGGACAGGGCAGTGGAACATTCAGTACTTC	CAGGTGQWNIQYF
NA	TRBJ1-3	TRBV18	NA	TGTGCCAGCTCACCCGGACAGGGAAACACCATATATTTT	CASSPGQGNTIYF
NA	TRBJ2-7	TRBV7-3	TRBD2	TGTGCCAGCAGCTTAGGCCCTGGGACTAGCGGATACGAGCAGTACTTC	CASSLGPGTSGYEQYF
NA	TRBJ1-6	TRBV7-9	TRBD1	TGTGCCAGCAGCTTGGGACAGCTAGATTCACCCCTCCACTTT	CASSLGQLDSPLHF
NA	TRBJ1-2	TRBV28	NA	TGTGCCAGCAGTCAGGGTAACTATGGCTACACCTTC	CASSQGNYGYTF
few	TRBJ1-2	TRBV19	NA	TGTGCCAGTAGTAGGCAGGGTAGTGGCTACACCTTC	CASSRQGSGYTF
NA	TRBJ1-2	TRBV21-1	NA	TGTGCCAGCTGCGATCGACAGTTCTATGGCTACACCTTC	CASCDRQFYGYTF
NA	TRBJ1-2	TRBV30	NA	TGTGCCTGGGGGTCGCAGGGTGCCTATGGCTACACCTTC	CAWGSQGAYGYTF
NA	TRBJ1-6	TRBV28	TRBD1	TGTGCCAGCACTCCCCGGACAGGGGTTTATTCACCCCTCCACTTT	CASTPRTGVYSPLHF
NA	TRBJ2-7	TRBV6-1	NA	TGTGCCAGCAGTGAAGGGGGTTACGGGACACATCCCTACGAGCAGTACTTC	CASSEGGYGTHPYEQYF
NA	TRBJ2-7	TRBV14	NA	TGTGCCAGCAGCCACCAAGCTCGCCCCTACGTCCTTCACAGGCCCCTCGCAGAGTCCTACGAGCAGTACTTC	CASSHQARPYVLHRPLAESYEQYF
NA	TRBJ1-6	TRBV7-2	TRBD1	TGTGCCAGCAGCTTCGGGACAGGGGGAAATTCACCCCTCCACTTT	CASSFGTGGNSPLHF
NA	TRBJ2-3	TRBV4-3	NA	TGCGCCAGCAGCCAAGCGAGAGCAGATACGCAGTATTTT	CASSQARADTQYF
NA	TRBJ1-2	TRBV19	NA	TGTGCCAGTATTTACACGGGAGAGGGCTATGGCTACACCTTC	CASIYTGEGYGYTF